The rows below give T cell receptor beta chains drawn from one sample of a study of blood T cell repertoires in COVID-19. Using immunoSEQ multiplex PCR, the repertoire was profiled, and TCRdb retains in-frame clones only, with some absent. The sample contains over 120,000 clones, 75% to 90% of which appear only once. Sequenced sample: PBMCs or T cells enriched from blood (not recorded which). The origin of the receptors is a man between 50 and 59 years old who had recovered from COVID-19. Each CDR3 is given with its conserved first and last residue. Each record gives: J gene, D gene, CDR3 length, V gene, clone size, CDR3 DNA, CDR3 protein. The D gene is left open where the match is weak. Not all rows give a size; the values are once, few, many and, for expanded clones, a class.

>TRBJ1-4|TRBD1|14|TRBV5-1|-
TGCGCCAGCAGCTTGACACAGGGGGAAGAAAAACTGTTTTTT
CASSLTQGEEKLFF
>TRBJ2-1|TRBD1|14|TRBV7-3|-
TGTGCCAGCAGCTTAAGACAGGGGTCCCATGAGCAGTTCTTC
CASSLRQGSHEQFF
>TRBJ1-1|TRBD1|12|TRBV28|few
TGTGCCAGCAGTTCTGGACAGGGTGAAGCTTTCTTT
CASSSGQGEAFF
>TRBJ1-1|TRBD1|14|TRBV7-9|-
TGTGCCAGCAGCCTAGGGGGCTCGGGCACTGAAGCTTTCTTT
CASSLGGSGTEAFF
>TRBJ1-2|-|13|TRBV30|few
TGTGCCTGGAGTGTAAACCCCGGCAGGCATGACACCTTC
CAWSVNPGRHDTF
>TRBJ1-6|TRBD1|15|TRBV15|once
TGTGCCACCAGCAGAGCCGGGACAGGGAATTCACCCCTCCACTTT
CATSRAGTGNSPLHF
>TRBJ1-6|TRBD1|17|TRBV11-2|-
TGTGCCAGCAGCCTGACGGAACCGGGACAGGGGGGTTCACCCCTCCACTTT
CASSLTEPGQGGSPLHF
>TRBJ2-5|TRBD2|15|TRBV6-5|-
TGTGCCAGCAGCCCGGGACTAGCGGGAGTTGGGACCCAGTACTTC
CASSPGLAGVGTQYF
>TRBJ1-2|-|14|TRBV7-2|-
TGTGCCAGCAGCTTAGCTCGGTATTCCTATGGCTACACCTTC
CASSLARYSYGYTF
>TRBJ2-1|TRBD2|15|TRBV7-9|-
TGTGCCAGCAGCCGACTAGCGGACCTCTACAATGAGCAGTTCTTC
CASSRLADLYNEQFF
>TRBJ2-2|TRBD2|18|TRBV4-3|-
TGCGCCAGCAGCCATTTGGCTAGCGGGGGCCCGAACACCGGGGAGCTGTTTTTT
CASSHLASGGPNTGELFF
>TRBJ1-1|TRBD1|14|TRBV2|-
TGTGCCACCCGGACAGGGGCTGCGAACACTGAAGCTTTCTTT
CATRTGAANTEAFF
>TRBJ1-1|-|14|TRBV18|-
TGTGCCAGCTCACTGGCAGCGAGGAACACTGAAGCTTTCTTT
CASSLAARNTEAFF
>TRBJ1-5|TRBD1|16|TRBV18|-
TGTGCCAGCTCACCCCCCGGGACAGGGGCCGGTCAGCCCCAGCATTTT
CASSPPGTGAGQPQHF
>TRBJ1-2|-|15|TRBV9|-
TGTGCCAGCAGCGTAGCCTTAAGCAGGCACTATGGCTACACCTTC
CASSVALSRHYGYTF
>TRBJ1-6|-|13|TRBV19|few
TGTGCCAGCACAACCGGGACTTCCTCACCCCTCCACTTT
CASTTGTSSPLHF
>TRBJ2-2|-|16|TRBV7-3|-
TGTGCCAGCAGCCCCGGTCCAGCGGAAAACACCGGGGAGCTGTTTTTT
CASSPGPAENTGELFF
>TRBJ2-7|-|14|TRBV5-4|-
TGTGCCAGCAGCTTGTTTGGGACACACTACGAGCAGTACTTC
CASSLFGTHYEQYF
>TRBJ1-2|TRBD1|13|TRBV3-1/TRBV3-2|few
TGTGCCAGCAGCCCCGACAGGGACTATGGCTACACCTTC
CASSPDRDYGYTF
>TRBJ1-5|TRBD1|14|TRBV5-1|-
TGCGCCAGCAGCCTCACAGGGGCCCATCAGCCCCAGCATTTT
CASSLTGAHQPQHF
>TRBJ1-2|-|13|TRBV29-1|-
TGCAGCGTTGAAAATAACAGGGTCTATGGCTACACCTTC
CSVENNRVYGYTF
>TRBJ1-1|-|15|TRBV7-8|-
TGTGCCAGCAGCTTATTACGGACAGCGAACACTGAAGCTTTCTTT
CASSLLRTANTEAFF
>TRBJ1-1|-|16|TRBV28|-
TGTGCCAGCAATCCCATCGGTAGGGGCATGAACACTGAAGCTTTCTTT
CASNPIGRGMNTEAFF
>TRBJ1-1|-|15|TRBV30|once
TGTGCCTGGAGTGCGGGAGGGTCCCGGGCCACTGAAGCTTTCTTT
CAWSAGGSRATEAFF
>TRBJ1-1|-|11|TRBV20-1|-
TGCAGTGCCGACAGGTTGCCTGAAGCTTTCTTT
CSADRLPEAFF
>TRBJ1-5|-|15|TRBV4-2|-
TGTGCCAGCAGCCCAACAGTTAATAGCAATCAGCCCCAGCATTTT
CASSPTVNSNQPQHF
>TRBJ2-6|-|16|TRBV14|-
TGTGCCAGCAGCCCCTACCTAACCTCTGGGGCCAACGTCCTGACTTTC
CASSPYLTSGANVLTF
>TRBJ1-3|-|14|TRBV18|-
TGTGCCAGCTCCCCTACCCAGGTGGGAAACACCATATATTTT
CASSPTQVGNTIYF
>TRBJ1-6|TRBD1|16|TRBV18|once
TGTGCCAGCTCACCATCCCCGGGACAGGGACTCTCCCCCCTCCACTTT
CASSPSPGQGLSPLHF
>TRBJ2-7|TRBD2|13|TRBV28|once
TGTGCCAGTCAGCGGGAGGGCCGTCGCGAGCAGTACTTC
CASQREGRREQYF
>TRBJ2-7|TRBD2|16|TRBV28|-
TGTGCCAGCAGTTTGTTTACTAGCGGGAGAAACTACGAGCAGTACTTC
CASSLFTSGRNYEQYF
>TRBJ2-1|TRBD2|14|TRBV24-1|-
TGTGCCACCAGTGACTCAATTCATAGCGGGGATCAGTTCTTC
CATSDSIHSGDQFF
>TRBJ2-1|TRBD2|16|TRBV15|few
TGTGCCACCAGCAGGACTAGCGGGAGGGGCGGCAATGAGCAGTTCTTC
CATSRTSGRGGNEQFF
>TRBJ1-4|-|14|TRBV7-9|-
TGTGCCAGCAGCTTAGTGGGGGGGCCTGAAAAACTGTTTTTT
CASSLVGGPEKLFF
>TRBJ1-5|-|13|TRBV10-2|-
TGCGCCAGCAGTGACGGGGGGAATCAGCCCCAGCATTTT
CASSDGGNQPQHF
>TRBJ1-4|-|16|TRBV5-5|-
TGTGCCAGCAGATTAGACCCAGGGCTGGGTAATGAAAAACTGTTTTTT
CASRLDPGLGNEKLFF
>TRBJ1-2|-|12|TRBV6-6|-
TGTGCCAGCAGTACCCGGGAAGATGGCTACACCTTC
CASSTREDGYTF
>TRBJ2-3|TRBD1|13|TRBV6-2/TRBV6-3|-
TGTGCCAGCAGTAGACAGGGGACAGATACGCAGTATTTT
CASSRQGTDTQYF
>TRBJ2-7|TRBD1|17|TRBV27|-
TGTGCCAGCAGTTTTCAGCCGGGACAGGGTATATCATACGAGCAGTACTTC
CASSFQPGQGISYEQYF
>TRBJ1-5|-|13|TRBV16|few
TGTGCCAGCAGCCCGGGTAGCAATCAGCCCCAGCATTTT
CASSPGSNQPQHF
>TRBJ2-3|TRBD1|16|TRBV7-9|-
TGTGCCAGCAGCTTAAGGGGGCAGGGGAGCACAGATACGCAGTATTTT
CASSLRGQGSTDTQYF
>TRBJ2-7|-|15|TRBV3-1/TRBV3-2|-
TGTGCCAGCAGCCAAGCGTCAGGGGCAGCCTACGAGCAGTACTTC
CASSQASGAAYEQYF
>TRBJ1-6|-|14|TRBV2|once
TGTGCCAGCAGCCTAGTGGGAGCCAATTCACCCCTCCACTTT
CASSLVGANSPLHF
>TRBJ1-2|-|15|TRBV11-2|-
TGTGCCAGCAGTTCTACCGGGGGGGCTCGAGGTGGCTACACCTTC
CASSSTGGARGGYTF
>TRBJ2-5|-|14|TRBV7-3|-
TGTGCCAGCAGCCCACAGGGAACCTCGGGGACCCAGTACTTC
CASSPQGTSGTQYF
>TRBJ1-1|-|13|TRBV19|-
TGTGCCAGTAGTATTCTGGGCGAGATTGAAGCTTTCTTT
CASSILGEIEAFF
>TRBJ1-5|-|14|TRBV6-6|once
TGTGCCAGCAGTTACTCAGGGGTTGCTCAGCCCCAGCATTTT
CASSYSGVAQPQHF
>TRBJ1-4|-|16|TRBV28|-
TGTGCCAGCAGTTTCCCGGCGGCAGGCGGGGGCGAAAAACTGTTTTTT
CASSFPAAGGGEKLFF
>TRBJ2-3|TRBD1|15|TRBV7-2|-
TGTGCCAGCAGCTTCGGGACAGGGGGGACAGATACGCAGTATTTT
CASSFGTGGTDTQYF
>TRBJ2-7|TRBD2|16|TRBV2|-
TGTGCCAGCAGCCCCACACGACTAGCGGGAGGGTACGAGCAGTACTTC
CASSPTRLAGGYEQYF